This TCR beta chain comes out of a study of CD8 T cells in ankylosing spondylitis. TCRdb recomputed calls from the 5' RACE reads with MiXCR, one row per CDR3 protein. The profile shows about 150,000 distinct CDR3 sequences, 40% to 50% of them singletons. The sample consisted of synovial fluid, either unsorted or a sorted T cell fraction (not recorded which). The sequence came from a male donor with ankylosing spondylitis.

CDR3 loop: CASTTLGTGSYGYTF. CDR3 sequence (DNA): TGTGCCAGCACCACCCTCGGGACAGGCTCCTATGGCTACACCTTC. The V and J genes are TRBV6-1 and TRBJ1-2; 8 nucleotides align to TRBD1. The CDR3 runs 15 residues. Trimming removed 7 bases from V and 4 bases from J; junction bases left unmatched: 11. The germline CDR1 and CDR2 sequences are MNHNS and SASEGT.